The 28 T cell receptor beta chains below come from one sample, sequenced in a study of blood T cell repertoires in COVID-19 (dated by TCRdb to the early 2020s). The library was generated by the immunoSEQ multiplex PCR assay. TCRdb took over this immuneACCESS table, retaining in-frame rearrangements with V and J assigned. Such tables are incomplete; in checked studies, under half of the missing clones stem from an unresolved V gene, and the remainder is unexplained. The sample table holds 240,000 or so clones, of which more than 70% were seen once. The top ten constitute 12% of the sample. The sample comprised peripheral blood. The receptor set was obtained from an elderly man with acute or convalescent COVID-19.

This clone was picked up a small number of times. V usage is TRBV4-2 and J usage is TRBJ2-7, with 8 bases identical to TRBD2. V lost 5 bases and J lost 5; bases outside the gene matches: 11. CDR3 size: 15 residues. Germline V gives CDR1 LGHNA, CDR2 YNFKEQ. Here the CDR3 reads CASSDISGTSNEQYF. The CDR3 nucleotides read TGTGCCAGCAGCGACATTAGCGGGACCTCGAACGAGCAGTACTTC.

This clone came up many times. The V and J genes are TRBV7-6 and TRBJ1-2; TRBD1 matches 9 bases. Germline V gene data show CDR1 as SGHVS and CDR2 as FNYEAQ. The CDR3 is made up of 15 amino acids. J was trimmed by 6 bases and V by 5 bases; bases with no gene match: 10. CDR3 protein: CASSREETGGNGYTF. CDR3 nucleotides: TGTGCCAGCAGCAGAGAAGAGACAGGGGGAAATGGCTACACCTTC.

The chain is built from TRBV28 and TRBJ1-2; weak D call: TRBD1 (5 bases). V shed 3 bases and J shed 6 bases, with 8 bases lying between them. There are 12 residues in the CDR3. Germline values: CDR1 MDHEN, CDR2 SYDVKM. This CDR3 is CASSLTEDGYTF. The CDR3 DNA sequence: TGTGCCAGCAGTTTGACAGAAGATGGCTACACCTTC.

The gene calls are TRBV14 and TRBJ1-2; possible D gene TRBD1, 6 bases. The CDR3 is made up of 15 amino acids. Germline V gene sequence: CDR1 SGHDN, CDR2 FVKESK. The V gene lost 1 base and the J gene lost 6 bases, with 15 bases spanning the gap. The CDR3 nucleotides read TGTGCCAGCAGCCAAGTCGCCGGGACAAGGAATGGCTACACCTTC. Protein sequence: CASSQVAGTRNGYTF.

V is TRBV7-2 and J is TRBJ1-6; D not certain. V was pared by 2 bases and J by 0 bases, with 8 bases between. Per germline, CDR1 SGHTA and CDR2 FQGNSA. The CDR3 has 16 residues. CDR3 sequence: CASSLLRSSYNSPLHF. The CDR3 nucleotides read TGTGCCAGCAGCTTACTTAGGAGCTCCTATAATTCACCCCTCCACTTT.

This sequence joins TRBV19 and TRBJ2-3; D call uncertain. The CDR3 loop spans 12 amino acids. V shed 4 bases and J shed 4 bases, with 6 bases lying between them. Germline-derived CDR1 and CDR2 are LNHDA and SQIVND (reference sequence). Here the CDR3 reads CASSTGPDTQYF. The CDR3 DNA follows: TGTGCCAGTAGTACAGGTCCAGATACGCAGTATTTT.

The chain combines TRBV2 with TRBJ1-1, with TRBD1 as a possible D gene (5 bases). Trimming cost V 6 bases and J 5 bases, with 10 bases left between them. The CDR3 runs 12 residues. Germline CDR1 SNHLY, CDR2 FYNNEI. The CDR3 sequence is CASSTTVTEAFF. CDR3 nucleotide sequence: TGTGCCAGCAGCACGACAGTTACTGAAGCTTTCTTT.

A few counts support this clone. The CDR3 DNA reads as TGCGCCAGCAGTTCATCCCTGGCAGGTGAAAAACTGTTTTTT. It is translated as CASSSSLAGEKLFF. The gene calls are TRBV5-1 and TRBJ1-4; D is unclear. CDR1 is SGHRS and CDR2 is YFSETQ in the germline V gene. The CDR3 contains 14 residues. Trimming removed 5 bases from V and 7 bases from J, with 15 bases in between.

The V gene is TRBV6-2 or TRBV6-3, the J gene TRBJ2-1; 12 bases agree with TRBD2. Germline-derived CDR1 and CDR2 are MNHEY and SVGEGT. Germline trimming cut 0 bases from V and 8 bases from J; bases unmatched to any gene: 17. The CDR3 is made up of 20 amino acids. CDR3 nucleotide sequence: TGTGCCAGCAGTTACTCGAATAAGGCTGCCCTAGCGGGGGGGCCCTATGAGCAGTTCTTC. Translating gives CASSYSNKAALAGGPYEQFF.

The chain employs TRBV6-1 and TRBJ1-1; 8 bases align to TRBD1. Per germline, CDR1 MNHNS and CDR2 SASEGT. This CDR3 is built from 14 residues. V shed 8 bases, J shed 5 bases, and the junction held 10 bases outside the gene matches. Here the CDR3 reads CASVEQGVGTEAFF. In DNA, the CDR3 is TGTGCCAGCGTCGAACAGGGGGTGGGTACTGAAGCTTTCTTT.

The gene calls are TRBV15 and TRBJ1-5; TRBD1 might be the D (6 bases). Germline lookup yields CDR1 LNHNV and CDR2 YYDKDF (reference sequence). The CDR3 is 16 residues long. Between the trimmed V and J ends, which lost 0 bases and 5 bases, there was a span of 14 bases. Here the CDR3 DNA reads TGTGCCACCAGCAGAGAGGGGGCAGGGCGGTATCAGCCCCAGCATTTT. Residues: CATSREGAGRYQPQHF.

CDR3 nucleotides: TGTGCCAGCAGCTTAGAGGGACTAGCGGGGGGGCGCGAGCAGTTCTTC. It is translated as CASSLEGLAGGREQFF. The chain has TRBV11-3 and TRBJ2-1; TRBD2 matches 16 bases. Germline CDR1 reads SGHNT; CDR2 reads YENEEA. With 0 bases clipped from V and 10 bases from J, the junction kept 3 bases outside the gene matches. The CDR3 runs 16 residues.

V usage is TRBV5-1 and J usage is TRBJ2-7, with D possibly being TRBD2 (6 bases). V was cut by 0 bases and J by 0 bases, with 13 bases left in between. Germline V gene data show CDR1 as SGHRS and CDR2 as YFSETQ. The CDR3 loop spans 16 amino acids. The CDR3 spells CASSLEGTLSSYEQYF. CDR3 in DNA: TGCGCCAGCAGCTTGGAAGGGACTCTGAGCTCCTACGAGCAGTACTTC.

This clone has a handful of counts. The chain links TRBV18 to TRBJ1-4; D unclear. CDR1 is KGHSH, CDR2 LQKENI, per germline. The CDR3 loop spans 17 amino acids. The V end lost 2 bases, the J end lost 0 bases, and 13 bases lay between the germline ends. The CDR3 DNA is TGTGCCAGCTCACCAGGGAGCTCTTGGGCAACTAATGAAAAACTGTTTTTT. As protein: CASSPGSSWATNEKLFF.

The genes are TRBV19 and TRBJ2-6, with D possibly TRBD1 on 6 matching bases. Germline CDR1 and CDR2: LNHDA and SQIVND (reference sequence). The ends were cut back, 6 bases at V and 2 bases at J, with 14 bases in the middle. The CDR3 covers 16 residues. The CDR3 here is CASSGRGDPGANVLTF. In DNA, the CDR3 is TGTGCCAGTAGCGGCAGGGGAGACCCTGGGGCCAACGTCCTGACTTTC.

The chain links TRBV15 to TRBJ2-7; 8 bases match TRBD1. V dropped 3 bases and J dropped 1; count of bases not matched to a gene: 2. CDR3 length: 14 amino acids. Germline V lookup: CDR1 LNHNV, CDR2 YYDKDF (reference sequence). The chain's CDR3 is CATSSDRGSYEQYF. In DNA form, the CDR3 reads TGTGCCACCAGCAGCGACAGGGGTTCCTACGAGCAGTACTTC.

The chain recombines TRBV12-3 or TRBV12-4 with TRBJ1-6; D is unresolved. V was pared by 6 bases and J by 7 bases, with 10 bases between. CDR3 length: 13 amino acids. The CDR3 DNA reads TGTGCCAGCAGCGTCGGGTCAAATTCACCCCTCCACTTT. Translated: CASSVGSNSPLHF.

The J gene is TRBJ2-2, the V gene TRBV5-6; 7 nucleotides align to TRBD2. This CDR3 has 15 residues. Trimming took 1 base from V and 2 from J; bases not matched to a gene: 2. The germline CDR1 and CDR2 sequences are SGHDT and YYEEEE. The CDR3 DNA sequence: TGTGCCAGCAGCTTGAGCGGGACTAACACCGGGGAGCTGTTTTTT. Translation gives CASSLSGTNTGELFF.

The chain has TRBV5-1 and TRBJ1-4; 7 positions agree with TRBD1. This CDR3 contains 14 residues. Germline values: CDR1 SGHRS, CDR2 YFSETQ. With V trimmed by 3 bases and J by 5 bases, 4 bases remained unmatched. The CDR3 nucleotides are TGCGCCAGCAGCTCAACAGGGGCCAATGAAAAACTGTTTTTT. This translates into CASSSTGANEKLFF.

Note on this clone: Different DNA sequences within this sample yield the same CDR3. The chain uses TRBV9 and TRBJ2-7, with D maybe TRBD2 (5 bases). The CDR3 runs to 15 residues. Per germline, CDR1 SGDLS and CDR2 YYNGEE. With 0 bases removed from V and 1 base from J, the gap between germline ends came to 11 bases. CDR3 nucleotide sequence: TGTGCCAGCAGCGTAGGGGTATCGGGATCCTACGAGCAGTACTTC. Translated, it gives CASSVGVSGSYEQYF.

The chain is built from TRBV6-1 and TRBJ1-1; 8 bases fit TRBD1. The CDR3 is 15 amino acids. The germline CDR1 and CDR2 sequences are MNHNS and SASEGT. J lost 5 bases, V lost 3 bases, and 8 bases had no gene match. The DNA for the CDR3 is TGTGCCAGCAGTGATGTGAGGACAGGGAGAACTGAAGCTTTCTTT. Its translation is CASSDVRTGRTEAFF.

The CDR3 nucleotides are TGTGCCAGCAGGGTGACTAGGCTCCGTAATGAGCAGTTCTTC. Protein product: CASRVTRLRNEQFF. The gene calls are TRBV27 and TRBJ2-1; tentatively, D is TRBD2 (6 bases). Germline assignment: CDR1 MNHEY and CDR2 SMNVEV (reference sequence). The CDR3 has 14 residues. Trimming took 6 bases from V and 7 from J, leaving 16 bases between them.

In its sample, this clone was seen a few times. The gene calls are TRBV29-1 and TRBJ2-4, with no clear D. Germline V gives CDR1 SQVTM, CDR2 ANQGSEA. Trimming took off 4 bases at V and 0 bases at J, with 10 bases between the two ends. CDR3 length: 14 amino acids. The CDR3 is CSVGANLAKNIQYF. The CDR3 nucleotides read TGCAGCGTTGGAGCCAATTTAGCCAAAAACATTCAGTACTTC.

The chain combines TRBV3-1 (or the pseudogene TRBV3-2) with TRBJ2-1, with D tentatively TRBD2 (6 bases). The CDR3 has 15 residues. Trimming left V 4 bases short and J 8 bases short, with 18 bases between. CDR1 is LGHDT and CDR2 is YNNKEL in the germline V gene (reference sequence). Written as DNA, the CDR3 is TGTGCCAGCAGCCCTAGACTAGTAGGTGCCCATGAGCAGTTCTTC. Its protein product is CASSPRLVGAHEQFF.

The chain recombines TRBV2 with TRBJ1-1, with 10 bases identical to TRBD1. The germline V gene has CDR1 SNHLY and CDR2 FYNNEI. Trimming removed 6 bases from V and 5 bases from J; junction bases left unmatched: 6. The length of the CDR3 is 14 residues. Here the CDR3 reads CASRLGQGVTEAFF. In DNA, the CDR3 is TGTGCCAGCAGGCTCGGACAGGGGGTAACTGAAGCTTTCTTT.

This clone was recorded a few times. The chain recombines TRBV7-9 with TRBJ2-2, with 13 bases fitting TRBD2. Looked up from germline, CDR1 is SEHNR and CDR2 is FQNEAQ (reference sequence). V was clipped by 5 bases and J by 5 bases; unmatched bases: 5. This CDR3 is 16 amino acids long. The chain's CDR3 is CASSGGLAGATGELFF. CDR3 bases: TGTGCCAGCAGCGGTGGACTAGCGGGGGCAACCGGGGAGCTGTTTTTT.

CDR3 in amino acids: CASSIPNQPQHF. The CDR3 DNA reads TGTGCCAGCAGCATCCCAAATCAGCCCCAGCATTTT. The genes are TRBV12-3 or TRBV12-4 and TRBJ1-5; D gene unclear. This CDR3 has 12 amino acids. V gave up 6 bases and J gave up 4 bases, with 7 bases separating them.

The chain combines TRBV5-1 with TRBJ1-3; tentatively, D is TRBD1 (6 bases). This CDR3 is built from 16 residues. CDR1 SGHRS and CDR2 YFSETQ come from the germline V gene. V lost 4 bases, J lost 0 bases, and 14 bases lay in between. The CDR3 loop reads CASSQLDSVSGNTIYF. The CDR3 DNA follows: TGCGCCAGCAGCCAACTGGACAGTGTCTCTGGAAACACCATATATTTT.